This T cell receptor beta chain was captured by sequencing in a study of cytomegalovirus exposure and HLA in healthy donors. This table comes from immunoSEQ multiplex PCR, and its TCRdb copy is limited to in-frame clones, with some not included. The data contain some 350,000 clones, about 85% of them seen just once; the ten biggest clones take up approximately 1.1%. This TCR derives from a woman in her thirties in good health and CMV-seropositive. The specimen sequenced was PBMCs.

CDR3 residues: CSVVGGTTLETQYF. Written as DNA, the CDR3 is TGCAGCGTTGTTGGCGGGACCACTTTAGAGACCCAGTACTTC. This rearrangement joins TRBV29-1 to TRBJ2-5; tentatively, D is TRBD2 (6 bases). Germline CDR1 reads SQVTM; CDR2 reads ANQGSEA. V was shortened by 4 bases and J by 4 bases, with 16 bases between the two germline ends. The CDR3 has 14 amino acids.